A selection of T cell receptor beta chains follows, all from one sample in a study of blood T cell repertoires in COVID-19. TCRdb's table, derived via immunoSEQ multiplex PCR, lists solely in-frame clones and lacks some. Of around 50,000 clones in the sample, around 80% were seen once. The sample was PBMCs or T cells enriched from blood (not recorded which). The receptor source for this set is a woman aged 45-65 years with acute COVID-19. Both conserved end residues are part of each CDR3. The D gene is left open where the match is weak. For some rows the clone size is stated as once, few or many, or as a class when expanded; others skip it.

>-|TRBJ2-7|-|TRBV18
TGTGCCAGCTCACCACCGGGGAGGGGGGTCTACGAGCAGTACTTC
CASSPPGRGVYEQYF
>-|TRBJ2-7|-|TRBV21-1
TGTGCCAGCAGCAAAGTAACGCGGGGGGGCCAAAGCTCCTACGAGCAGTACTTC
CASSKVTRGGQSSYEQYF
>-|TRBJ2-1|TRBD2|TRBV7-3
TGTGCCAGCAGCCCGATAGCGGGGCCAACTGACGTTGAGCAGTTCTTC
CASSPIAGPTDVEQFF
>-|TRBJ1-5|-|TRBV19
TGTGCCAGCATGCAGGCACAAAACAATCAGCCCCAGCATTTT
CASMQAQNNQPQHF
>-|TRBJ1-2|-|TRBV14
TGTGCCAGCAGCCAAGATGAGGGGACACGCTATGGCTACACCTTC
CASSQDEGTRYGYTF
>-|TRBJ2-5|TRBD1|TRBV5-5
TGTGCCAGCAGCTTGTACAGGGGGCGTGCAGAGACCCAGTACTTC
CASSLYRGRAETQYF
>-|TRBJ1-1|TRBD1|TRBV7-8
TGTGCCAGCAGCTTAGCGGAGGGGACAGGGAACACTGAAGCTTTCTTT
CASSLAEGTGNTEAFF
>-|TRBJ1-2|-|TRBV5-1
TGCGCCAGCAGCTTACAGCCGGGATCGGATGGCTACACCTTC
CASSLQPGSDGYTF
>-|TRBJ1-6|-|TRBV7-9
TGTGCCAGCAGCTTAGGCCCGAGAGATTCACCCCTCCACTTT
CASSLGPRDSPLHF
>-|TRBJ2-7|-|TRBV12-5
TGTGCTAGTGGTTTGTACCCCCCGACTCGCTCAAGCTCCTACGAGCAGTACTTC
CASGLYPPTRSSSYEQYF
>-|TRBJ2-1|TRBD2|TRBV6-5
TGTGCCAGCAGAAGGACTAGCGGGGGGGCGGGTGAACAGTTCTTC
CASRRTSGGAGEQFF
>-|TRBJ1-4|TRBD1|TRBV18
TGTGCCAGCTCACGCTCGGGACAGAAAAACGAAAAACTGTTTTTT
CASSRSGQKNEKLFF
>-|TRBJ1-5|TRBD1|TRBV6-1
TGTGCCAGCAGTGAACAGGGGGCAAGCAATCAGCCCCAGCATTTT
CASSEQGASNQPQHF
>-|TRBJ2-4|-|TRBV6-5
TGTGCCAGCTTTGGAGAGGCAATTCAGTACTTC
CASFGEAIQYF
>-|TRBJ1-4|-|TRBV3-1/TRBV3-2
TGTGCCAGCAGCCAAGGCTGGGGCGGGGGACGGGAAAAACTGTTTTTT
CASSQGWGGGREKLFF
>-|TRBJ2-7|-|TRBV6-5
TGTGCCAGCAGGGGGCGGGGCGAGCAGTACTTC
CASRGRGEQYF
>-|TRBJ1-1|-|TRBV5-1
TGCGCCAGCAGCAACGGGGTTACTGAAGCTTTCTTT
CASSNGVTEAFF
>-|TRBJ2-1|-|TRBV19
TGTGCCAGTAGTGTCAAAGGGGTGAGCTCCTACAATGAGCAGTTCTTC
CASSVKGVSSYNEQFF
>-|TRBJ2-7|TRBD1|TRBV18
TGTGCCAGCTCAGCCGGGACAGACACCCCCTACGAGCAGTACTTC
CASSAGTDTPYEQYF
>-|TRBJ1-3|TRBD1|TRBV7-6
TGTGCCAGCAGCGAAGGGACAGTCTTATCTTTCTCTGGAAACACCATATATTTT
CASSEGTVLSFSGNTIYF
>-|TRBJ2-3|TRBD2|TRBV5-4
TGTGCCAGCAGCTTGTCGACTAGCGGCTACACAGATACGCAGTATTTT
CASSLSTSGYTDTQYF
>-|TRBJ2-2|-|TRBV18
TGTGCCAGCTCACCATCCCTGACCGGGGAGCTGTTTTTT
CASSPSLTGELFF
>-|TRBJ2-3|-|TRBV7-8
TGTGCCAGCAGTCGCGGTTTGGATACGCAGTATTTT
CASSRGLDTQYF
>-|TRBJ2-5|-|TRBV5-1
TGCGCCAGCAGGGAGGGGGAGACCCAGTACTTC
CASREGETQYF
>-|TRBJ1-1|-|TRBV5-5
TGTGCCAGCAGCCTTCAGGGAGGAGACATGAACACTGAAGCTTTCTTT
CASSLQGGDMNTEAFF
>-|TRBJ2-1|TRBD1|TRBV5-1
TGCGCCAGCAGCTTGGCAGGGGGCAATGAGCAGTTCTTC
CASSLAGGNEQFF
>-|TRBJ2-7|-|TRBV13
TGTGCCAGCAGCCGAATTCGGGCCTACGAGCAGTACTTC
CASSRIRAYEQYF
>-|TRBJ2-1|TRBD2|TRBV15
TGTGCCACCAGCAGAGGAGGTAGCGGGGGATACAATGAGCAGTTCTTC
CATSRGGSGGYNEQFF
>few|TRBJ2-3|-|TRBV12-3/TRBV12-4
TGTGCCAGCAGGTACACAGATACGCAGTATTTT
CASRYTDTQYF
>-|TRBJ2-2|-|TRBV6-1
TGTGCCAGCAGTGAAGAACAGGGTATCACCGGGGAGCTGTTTTTT
CASSEEQGITGELFF
>-|TRBJ1-2|TRBD1|TRBV3-1/TRBV3-2
TGTGCCAGCAGCCCATCCGGGACAGGGAACTATGGCTACACCTTC
CASSPSGTGNYGYTF
>-|TRBJ2-2|-|TRBV5-6
TGTGCCAGCAGCTTGCGGTCACCTACCGGGGAGCTGTTTTTT
CASSLRSPTGELFF
>-|TRBJ2-4|-|TRBV4-2
TGTGCCAGCAGCCAAGACCGGGCCAAAAACATTCAGTACTTC
CASSQDRAKNIQYF
>-|TRBJ1-2|TRBD1|TRBV5-1
TGCGCCAGCAGCCACGGACAGGGGAATTCGCCTGGCTACACCTTC
CASSHGQGNSPGYTF
>few|TRBJ1-1|-|TRBV11-3
TGTGCCAGCAGCTCAAGCCTCCTGAACCAAAGGGGGACTGAAGCTTTCTTT
CASSSSLLNQRGTEAFF
>-|TRBJ2-7|-|TRBV6-5
TGTGCCAGCTCCACCGGGGGATTCAACGAGCAGTACTTC
CASSTGGFNEQYF
>-|TRBJ2-1|-|TRBV6-5
TGTGCCAGCAGTTACTCGAGAGTCTACAATGAGCAGTTCTTC
CASSYSRVYNEQFF
>-|TRBJ2-3|TRBD2|TRBV6-1
TGTGCCAGCAGTGAAGGGCTAGCGGGGGGCGATACGCAGTATTTT
CASSEGLAGGDTQYF
>few|TRBJ2-7|-|TRBV3-1/TRBV3-2
TGTGCCAGCAGCCAGCAGGGGACCTCCTACGAGCAGTACTTC
CASSQQGTSYEQYF
>-|TRBJ2-2|TRBD2|TRBV4-1
TGCGCCAGCAGCCAAGATATGGGGATCGTAGCGGGGGCCCGGGAGCTGTTTTTT
CASSQDMGIVAGARELFF
>few|TRBJ2-2|-|TRBV9
TGTGCCAGCAGCCTCAACAGAGGGGAGCTGTTTTTT
CASSLNRGELFF
>-|TRBJ1-2|-|TRBV11-3
TGTGCCAGCAGCCCAACGACAGACCACTATGGCTACACCTTC
CASSPTTDHYGYTF
>-|TRBJ1-1|-|TRBV18
TGTGCCAGCTACCAGGGGCTGAACACTGAAGCTTTCTTT
CASYQGLNTEAFF
>few|TRBJ2-2|-|TRBV19
TGTGCCAGTAGCCCCCCCCCTGAGGCCGGGGAGCTGTTTTTT
CASSPPPEAGELFF
>few|TRBJ2-2|TRBD1|TRBV19
TGTGCCAGTACCCACAGGGGGCTGGGCGGGGAGCTGTTTTTT
CASTHRGLGGELFF
>-|TRBJ1-2|TRBD1|TRBV19
TGTGCCAGTAGTTTACCGGGACAGGACTATGGCTACACCTTC
CASSLPGQDYGYTF
>-|TRBJ2-1|TRBD2|TRBV2
TGTGCCAGCAATCTCCAGCGGGGAAATGAGCAGTTCTTC
CASNLQRGNEQFF
>-|TRBJ2-7|-|TRBV14
TGTGCCAGCAGCCCCCTGTCTTCGAGCTCCTACGAGCAGTACTTC
CASSPLSSSSYEQYF
>-|TRBJ2-6|-|TRBV5-1
TGCGCCAGCAGCAACGGACAGTTCGGCTCTGGGGCCAACGTCCTGACTTTC
CASSNGQFGSGANVLTF
>-|TRBJ2-7|TRBD1|TRBV6-5
TGTGCCAGTCGGACAGGGAACTACGAGCAGTACTTC
CASRTGNYEQYF
>-|TRBJ1-6|-|TRBV19
TGTGCCAGTAGTATAAAGACAGGATATAATTCACCCCTCCACTTT
CASSIKTGYNSPLHF
>-|TRBJ1-1|-|TRBV5-4
TGTGCCAGCAACCGGGGCGGGAGTTCGTCCCCCACTGAAGCTTTCTTT
CASNRGGSSSPTEAFF
>-|TRBJ2-3|-|TRBV9
TGTGCCAGCAGCGTATGGGATAGTGGAGGTGGAGATACGCAGTATTTT
CASSVWDSGGGDTQYF
>-|TRBJ2-7|TRBD1|TRBV28
TGTGCCAGCAGTTGTCACATCCCGGACAGGGATTGTTACGAGCAGTACTTC
CASSCHIPDRDCYEQYF